This T cell receptor beta chain emerged from a study of cytomegalovirus exposure and HLA in healthy donors (dated by TCRdb to 2016 to 2017). General notes on the study: An earlier analysis of 587 of the donors reported approximately 280 Gb of sequence data and about 120 million unique TCR beta sequences obtained from about 200 million T cells. Approximately 310 gigabases of sequencing data and roughly 80 million unique TCR sequences made up an early release that covered fewer than 650 HLA-typed donors. Of the 350 to 450 genotyped donors, roughly 85% fell in the genetic ancestry cluster associated with self-reported Caucasian donors. The study was designed to test whether signatures of past pathogen exposure could be identified by cataloging public T cell receptors. Using immunosequencing, the study profiled T cell repertoires from around 680 subjects and related those repertoires to cytomegalovirus serostatus. In addition to the first cohort of 666 subjects, a separate validation cohort of about 120 different subjects was used. High-throughput TCR immunosequencing, statistical association of individual TCRs with disease status, and machine learning were combined to predict cytomegalovirus infection status. A later analysis re-analyzed previously published TCR beta repertoires from about 730 donors and added high-resolution HLA genotyping to study TCR occurrence patterns. Rather than using new phenotypic data, the later analysis identified candidate immune exposures from TCR beta sequences and from how often those sequences occurred across donors. In an earlier analysis of several hundred of the donors, high-throughput TCR beta sequencing was used to judge whether each TCR beta V gene segment behaved as functional or pseudogenic. Alongside the repertoire data, information on donor age, sex, ethnicity and CMV serostatus was compiled. Genome-wide SNP genotypes for about 65% of the roughly 670 donors were used in a later genetic analysis, which treated that subset as a discovery cohort. Every discovery cohort repertoire had been produced on one sequencing platform. Both class I and class II loci were covered by HLA typing, at four-digit resolution. The number of typed donors differed by locus: about 620-640 for A, B, C, DRB1 and DQB1; some 500 for DQA1; approximately 600 for DPA1; and around 490 for DPB1. Roughly 5 DR-DQ haplotypes were handled as single units for association and clustering because linkage in the cohort was strong. Among some 410 genotyped donors of the cohort, an average of approximately 240,000 unique TCR beta nucleotide sequences was sequenced per donor, of which 15% to 20% were non-productive. The research as a whole found: In vitro tests confirmed that three of the cytomegalovirus-associated TCR beta chains recognize cytomegalovirus antigens. Several of the top co-occurrence clusters appeared to be linked to parvovirus B19, influenza, CMV and Epstein-Barr virus, according to a later analysis. Specific HLA alleles were associated with 15,000 to 20,000 TCR beta sequences at a false discovery rate of 0.05 in a later analysis. Because some donors lacked HLA typing at each locus, the association tests relied only on the typed subset. Correlated functional status among segregating V segments might reflect linkage disequilibrium, but an unknown experimental factor could not be ruled out. Sequencing depth was assumed to be roughly uniform across donors in the presence/absence analyses, though that assumption may not hold. Compared with the roughly 710-donor mean, donors in an Asian-associated ancestry cluster had fewer N-insertions in productive TCRs, according to a later genetic analysis. When HLA alleles, especially DR and DQ, strongly co-occurred, TCR associations were difficult to assign to individual alleles. Because counts were too low, seventeen rarely observed V segments, including chromosome 9 orphons, were excluded from the earlier analysis of around 590 of the donors. In both the original and validation cohorts, the classifier was reported to diagnose cytomegalovirus status with high specificity and sensitivity. V-gene and J-gene trimming of TCR beta chains was associated with a missense DCLRE1C variant in a later genetic analysis, and the association was replicated in an independent cohort. In an earlier analysis of 587 of the donors, most TCR beta V segments appeared in productive rearrangements about 87% or about 30% of the time, broadly matching IMGT annotations. A group of highly shared sequence variants was considered likely to be a technical artifact of the sequencing pipeline. Some IMGT-functional V segments, including TRBV6-2 and TRBV6-3, could not be told apart with the 87-base-pair reads, so those segments were excluded. Most TCR sequences were seen in very few donors, while some public TCRs were found in many individuals. A total of 164 TCR beta chains were listed by the study as associated with cytomegalovirus. According to a later analysis, TCR association rates differed among HLA loci, with DRB1 alleles showing the most associated TCRs and HLA-C alleles showing the fewest. It was suggested by the authors that the approach could potentially be generalized to other disease states and immunological phenotypes. According to a later analysis, most CMV-associated TCR beta chains appeared to be HLA-restricted, and the HLA associations seemed to be driven largely by CMV exposure. Only TCR beta chains were sequenced in this cohort, and the absence of alpha or paired-chain data limited detectable features. CMV serostatus was the only immune exposure information available for the cohort. A further reported finding was that TCR beta sequences accurately predicted the HLA-A and HLA-B alleles for most subjects in the first cohort. A later analysis found that HLA-associated TCR beta chains were more clonally expanded and had lower generation probabilities than equally common non-associated chains.

The cohort comprised approximately 700 healthy bone marrow donors. Cohort members were all nominally healthy when sampled, although unrecorded immune exposures were likely present. The donor was CMV seronegative and belonged to the group of more than 300 seronegative cohort members. Each donor provided a peripheral blood sample, and peripheral blood mononuclear cells were used for TCR beta sequencing. The Qiagen DNeasy Blood Extraction Kit was used to extract genomic DNA from the blood cell samples. On this clone itself: The antigen it recognizes is unknown. Base qualities are not provided; no much larger clone lies one nucleotide away.

Library preparation was by the immunoSEQ multiplex PCR assay. For the multiplex PCR, a mixture combining 60 forward primers for TCR Vbeta segments and 13 reverse primers for TCR Jbeta segments was used. The CDR3 region of rearranged TCR beta genes was amplified from genomic DNA with a multiplex PCR assay. Amplified TCR beta libraries were sequenced as 87-base-pair reads on the Illumina HiSeq System. As for the original processing: A later analysis tallied 80 million to 95 million unique TCR beta chains across the 600 to 700 repertoires, and about 10 million of those chains were shared by two or more donors. Raw reads were error-corrected and collapsed into unique sequences with a nearest-neighbor algorithm that merged closely related sequences to remove PCR and sequencing errors. CDR3 sequences were aligned to IMGT reference sequences to assign V, D and J gene segments. For a sequence to be retained, a match of at least six nucleotides to both a V gene segment and a J gene segment was required. Rearrangements were called productive when the CDR3 lacked stop codons and stayed in frame with V and J; all others were non-productive. CDR3 was defined by IMGT convention, running from the second conserved V-encoded cysteine to the conserved J-encoded phenylalanine. Sequences without an unambiguous match to a single V gene segment were excluded from the earlier analysis of a few hundred of the donors. In an earlier analysis of several hundred of the donors, V segments were called functional above 56.7% productive rearrangements and were called segregating when the between-donor standard deviation exceeded 5%. A statistical classification framework was built for diagnosing cytomegalovirus status from the catalog of TCR beta chain sequences. V and J gene assignment, in a later analysis, came from comparing TCR nucleotide sequences with IMGT/GENE-DB human TR gene sequences. A later analysis assigned CDR3 sequences and most-parsimonious VDJ recombination scenarios with the TCRdist pipeline. In a later analysis, each TCR beta chain was defined by its CDR3 amino acid sequence together with its V-gene family, and reads without a unique V-gene family were excluded. To address suspected cross-contamination and a sequencing artifact, a later analysis removed roughly 580 highly shared, low-generation-probability nucleotide sequences. For each public chain, a later analysis derived a clonal expansion index from normalized ranks of inferred template counts within each repertoire. In a later analysis, generation probabilities were computed using a VDJ recombination model fitted to out-of-frame rearrangements, and the results were checked against IGoR. A later analysis scored TCR-TCR, TCR-HLA and TCR-CMV co-occurrence with hypergeometric tests, applying a repertoire-size bias correction to TCR pairs. To estimate false discovery rates, a later analysis permuted the HLA or CMV assignments 20 times. In a later analysis, co-occurring TCRs were grouped using DBSCAN, and TCRdist sequence similarity was added for clustering within HLA-allele-positive subsets. Repertoires with fewer than 30,000 or more than 120,000 public chains, plus five repertoires with anomalous nucleotide sharing, were excluded from co-occurrence clustering. In TCRdb, the immuneACCESS table is reduced to in-frame sequences with V and J assigned. These tables do not hold every clone; where another copy was compared, an unresolved V gene accounts for under half, and the others remain unexplained. V, J and clone size are taken as reported in that table, and D and trimming were inferred from the DNA itself. The sample includes fewer than 150,000 clones, with around 77% observed a single time. 0.95% to 1.5% of the sample is held by the ten biggest clonotypes.

CDR1 and CDR2 (MNHEY, SMNVEV) derive from the germline V gene (reference sequence). V loses 6 bases at its end and J loses 4 bases; junction bases beyond the gene matches: 8. The CDR3 measures 15 amino acids from cysteine to phenylalanine. The only DNA kept is the CDR3, 45 bases in frame from the first base. The chain couples TRBV27 to TRBJ1-5, with 8 junctional bases fitting TRBD1. This clonotype originated in a man over 45 in good health and CMV-seronegative. Specimen: PBMCs. The CDR3 protein sequence reads: CASSSDREGNQPQHF. The DNA reads TGTGCCAGCAGCTCGGACAGGGAAGGGAATCAGCCCCAGCATTTT.